The TCR beta chain described here comes from a study of cytomegalovirus exposure and HLA in healthy donors. As for this clone: The antigen is undetermined.

The study ran its PCR with 60 Vbeta and 13 Jbeta primers. Measured with immunoSEQ multiplex PCR; TCRdb has only the in-frame clones, and not every one. Its clone listing holds about 34,000 clones. V was pared by 3 bases and J by 2 bases, with 6 bases between. The germline V gene has CDR1 SGHAT and CDR2 FQNNGV. The CDR3 is made up of 13 amino acids. Findings of the study overall: While the bulk of TCR sequences proved rare, some public TCRs turned up in many donors. An analysis that came later showed most CMV-associated TCR beta chains appearing HLA-restricted. In a later analysis, across HLA loci, associated TCR counts were highest for DRB1, lowest for HLA-C. A few chains tied to CMV proved CMV antigen-specific in vitro.

Sequenced material: PBMCs. The chain links TRBV11-2 to TRBJ2-3; D uncertain. The sequence was obtained from a human donor in good health. DNA for the CDR3: TGTGCCAGCAGCTTGAGAGCCACAGATACGCAGTATTTT. This gives the protein CASSLRATDTQYF.